The subject of this entry is one T cell receptor (beta chain). This entry belongs to a study of blood T cell repertoires in COVID-19. This table comes from immunoSEQ multiplex PCR, and its TCRdb copy is limited to in-frame clones, with some not included. The sample includes 150,000 to 180,000 clones, over 75% of them seen just once. V was pared by 3 bases and J by 4 bases, with 9 bases of the junction left unmatched. The CDR3 is 17 amino acids. In germline, CDR1 is LGHNA, CDR2 YSLEER. The sequence was collected from a man aged 55 to 70 with COVID-19, enrolled during active disease. The chain recombines TRBV4-3 with TRBJ1-1; 12 nucleotides line up with TRBD1. Sequenced sample: peripheral blood. The CDR3, as DNA: TGCGCCAGCAGCCAGGGGGGACAGGGGGCTCGGTCCACTGAAGCTTTCTTT. Protein sequence: CASSQGGQGARSTEAFF.